This TCR beta chain stems from a study of blood T cell repertoires in COVID-19. In the authors' workflow: The assay estimated nucleated cells by amplifying reference gene primers. Here immunoSEQ multiplex PCR was the method, and the copy in TCRdb shows in-frame clones only, minus some. V, J and clone size reflect that table, while D and trimming were determined from the DNA. The table lists 290,000 or so clones, 85% of them singletons. With V trimmed by 4 bases and J by 6 bases, 2 bases remained unmatched. Germline V CDR1 and CDR2: SNHLY, FYNNEI. This CDR3 has 12 amino acids. This chain uses TRBV2 with TRBJ1-1, with 7 bases identical to TRBD1. The sample consisted of peripheral blood. This TCR was recovered from a man aged 50-59 years with active or convalescent COVID-19. CDR3 sequence (DNA): TGTGCCAGCAGTGGACAGGGATCTGAAGCTTTCTTT. It is translated as CASSGQGSEAFF.